The 11 T cell receptor beta chains below all came from one sample that was sequenced in a study of T-cell memory formation after mild COVID-19. TCRdb called the 5' RACE reads again in MiXCR, with one record for every CDR3 protein. This sample yields about 410,000 distinct CDR3 sequences, of which approximately 18% are seen a single time; 20% to 25% belongs to the top ten. The sequencing input was PBMCs or a T cell subset sorted from them (not recorded which). The receptors originated from a man between 18 and 29 years old who had mild COVID-19 (a few samples of this study predate the infection). Cell type and time point are not known.

The rearrangement uses TRBV27 and TRBJ1-5; D possibly corresponds to TRBD1 (5 bases). Germline assignment: CDR1 MNHEY and CDR2 SMNVEV (reference sequence). This CDR3 comprises 14 residues. V was clipped by 2 bases and J by 9 bases, with 14 bases between them. CDR3 loop: CASSLNGALGPQHF. In DNA form, the CDR3 reads TGTGCCAGCAGTTTAAACGGGGCCTTGGGGCCCCAGCATTTT.

The CDR3 DNA reads TGTGCCAGCTCCCAGCCAGGGGGTAATCAGCCCCAGCATTTT. Its protein is CASSQPGGNQPQHF. V is TRBV18 and J is TRBJ1-5; 7 bases match TRBD1. The CDR3 sequence is 14 residues long. The V gene's germline CDR1 is KGHSH and CDR2 LQKENI. The V and J ends lost 6 bases and 4 bases, in that order; junction bases with no gene match: 6. Complete variable domain (other parts from reference TRBV18 and TRBJ1-5): NAGVMQNPRHLVRRRGQEARLRCSPMKGHSHVYWYRQLPEEGLKFMVYLQKENIIDESGMPKERFSAEFPKEGPSILRIQQVVRGDSAAYFCASSQPGGNQPQHFGDGTRLSIL.

This clonotype was seen more than once but under ten times. The chain combines TRBV7-6 with TRBJ2-2; 10 positions match TRBD2. Trimming removed 11 bases from V and 6 bases from J; junction bases left unmatched: 6. Germline V lookup: CDR1 SGHVS, CDR2 FNYEAQ. This CDR3 has 13 amino acids. The CDR3 DNA is TGTGCCGGTAGCGGGGGGAGATCCGGGGAGCTGTTTTTT. Translated, it gives CAGSGGRSGELFF.

This clonotype was counted only a few times. The V and J genes are TRBV25-1 and TRBJ2-2, with 9 bases fitting TRBD2. Germline CDR1 is MGHDK and CDR2 is SYGVNS. With V trimmed by 1 base and J by 1 base, 4 bases remained unmatched. The CDR3 is 17 residues long. The CDR3 spells CASSESLAGENTGELFF. The CDR3, as DNA: TGTGCCAGCAGTGAATCTTTAGCGGGGGAGAACACCGGGGAGCTGTTTTTT.

This clonotype appeared a few times. CDR3 nucleotides: TGCGCCAGCAGCTTGTCTGGGGCTTACTACAATGAGCAGTTCTTC. It codes for CASSLSGAYYNEQFF. The V call is TRBV5-1, the J call TRBJ2-1, with D possibly matching TRBD1 (5 bases). Trimming shortened V by 1 base and J by 3 bases, and 11 bases separated the two germline ends. Per the germline V gene, CDR1 is SGHRS and CDR2 is YFSETQ. CDR3 length: 15 amino acids.

The chain uses TRBV20-1 and TRBJ2-5; 9 bases agree with TRBD1. Germline V gives CDR1 DFQATT, CDR2 SNEGSKA (reference sequence). This CDR3 has 15 residues. V was clipped by 0 bases and J by 5 bases; unmatched bases: 7. CDR3 residues: CSARDLGTGFETQYF. Here the CDR3 DNA reads TGCAGTGCTAGAGATCTTGGGACAGGGTTTGAGACCCAGTACTTC.

This clonotype was observed a handful of times. The V and J genes are TRBV10-2 and TRBJ1-1; D unclear. V gave up 8 bases and J gave up 1 base, with 11 bases separating them. Germline V gene sequence: CDR1 WSHSY, CDR2 SAAADI. This CDR3 contains 13 residues. The chain's CDR3 is CASSAVKNTEAFF. The CDR3 nucleotides are TGCGCCAGCTCTGCGGTGAAGAACACTGAAGCTTTCTTT.

The V call is TRBV5-1, the J call TRBJ1-1; TRBD1 agrees at 7 bases. Germline lookup yields CDR1 SGHRS and CDR2 YFSETQ. With V trimmed by 0 bases and J by 5 bases, 13 bases remained unmatched. The CDR3 is 17 amino acids. The CDR3 sequence: CASSLARFKPGGTEAFF. The DNA for the CDR3 is TGCGCCAGCAGCTTGGCGCGCTTCAAACCAGGGGGAACTGAAGCTTTCTTT.

The chain employs TRBV7-9 and TRBJ2-3; 9 nucleotides align to TRBD2. J lost 0 bases, V lost 4 bases, and 11 bases had no gene match. The CDR3 covers 18 residues. Germline CDR1 is SEHNR and CDR2 is FQNEAQ (reference sequence). The CDR3 bases are TGTGCCAGCAGCTCCTCAGGGGAGCGGGGGGCAAGCACAGATACGCAGTATTTT. Its translation is CASSSSGERGASTDTQYF. Filled out from reference TRBV7-9 and TRBJ2-3, the complete variable domain reads DTGVSQNPRHKITKRGQNVTFRCDPISEHNRLYWYRQTLGQGPEFLTYFQNEAQLEKSRLLSDRFSAERPKGSFSTLEIQRTEQGDSAMYLCASSSSGERGASTDTQYFGPGTRLTVL.

This clonotype has ten or more counts. The chain couples TRBV11-2 to TRBJ1-1; 7 bases are a match to TRBD1. The CDR3 runs to 16 residues. The J segment lost 11 bases and the V segment lost 2 bases, leaving 17 bases of the junction unmatched. Germline V CDR1 and CDR2: SGHAT, FQNNGV. In DNA, the CDR3 is TGTGCCAGCAGCTTAACGCAGGGGGGCTCTAGGGCTCCTGCTTTCTTT. Translation: CASSLTQGGSRAPAFF.

In its sample, this clonotype was seen many times. The gene calls are TRBV27 and TRBJ2-6; D unresolved. Germline assignment: CDR1 MNHEY and CDR2 SMNVEV (reference sequence). CDR3 size: 18 residues. V was cut by 6 bases and J by 0 bases, with 18 bases left in between. The CDR3 sequence: CASRSTSSWRSGANVLTF. The CDR3 nucleotides are TGTGCCAGCAGATCCACCTCGAGTTGGCGCTCTGGGGCCAACGTCCTGACTTTC.